What follows are 3 T cell receptor beta chains derived from one specimen sequenced in a study of cytomegalovirus exposure and HLA in healthy donors. PCR used 60 Vbeta primers and 13 Jbeta primers. TCRdb keeps only in-frame clones here, not all; method: immunoSEQ multiplex PCR. The sample lists approximately 190,000 clones, 82% seen once, with roughly 0.097% in the top ten. Sample: PBMCs. The receptors originated from a boy aged 2 to 10 in good health and CMV-seronegative.

The V call is TRBV7-9, the J call TRBJ2-2; D is unresolved. Trimming took off 5 bases at V and 6 bases at J, with 13 bases between the two ends. The V gene's germline CDR1 is SEHNR and CDR2 FQNEAQ (reference sequence). This CDR3 has 14 amino acids. The CDR3 protein is CASSPKESAGELFF. CDR3 DNA: TGTGCCAGCAGCCCAAAGGAGTCGGCCGGGGAGCTGTTTTTT.

This chain connects TRBV6-1 to TRBJ1-5; the match to TRBD1 covers 7 bases. J lost 3 bases, V lost 7 bases, and 6 bases had no gene match. The germline CDR1 and CDR2 sequences are MNHNS and SASEGT. The CDR3 spans 14 residues. The CDR3 coding sequence is TGTGCCAGCACTCCGGACAGGACCAATCAGCCCCAGCATTTT. This sequence encodes CASTPDRTNQPQHF.

The chain carries TRBV18 and TRBJ2-1; D is uncertain. Per the germline V gene, CDR1 is KGHSH and CDR2 is LQKENI. The ends were cut back, 6 bases at V and 4 bases at J, with 7 bases in the middle. This CDR3 contains 12 residues. The CDR3 DNA reads TGTGCCAGCTCCCCTATGTACAATGAGCAGTTCTTC. It yields the protein CASSPMYNEQFF.